A single sample gave rise to the 14 T cell receptor beta chains below, sequenced in a study of vaccination and CD4 T cells after COVID-19. The treatment was: roughly 11-day PBMC culture with coronavirus spike peptide pools or control peptides (ViraFEST assay). No antigen has been assigned to these receptors. An Oncomine TCR Beta short-read assay was used to sequence the DNA from cultured CD4+ T cells. MiXCR was run by TCRdb on the PCR reads, yielding one entry per CDR3 protein. The sample records around 26,000 distinct CDR3 sequences, approximately 37% being singletons. The sequencing input was CD4+ T cells from blood, cultured in vitro. The receptors stem from a human donor who had recovered from COVID-19.

The V gene is TRBV5-1, the J gene TRBJ1-2; 7 positions agree with TRBD1. Germline CDR1 and CDR2: SGHRS and YFSETQ. CDR3 size: 11 residues. V dropped 4 bases and J dropped 13; count of bases not matched to a gene: 7. The CDR3 is CASSLGQESTF. The CDR3 coding sequence is TGCGCCAGCAGCCTAGGACAGGAATCCACCTTC.

The V and J genes are TRBV4-1 and TRBJ2-7; 8 bases map to TRBD1. Germline-derived CDR1 and CDR2 are MGHRA and YSYEKL. This CDR3 contains 15 residues. Trimming cost V 0 bases and J 4 bases; bases outside gene matches: 5. CDR3 sequence: CASSQEWTGPYEQYF. The CDR3 nucleotides read TGCGCCAGCAGCCAAGAATGGACAGGGCCATACGAGCAGTACTTC.

This chain joins TRBV7-2 and TRBJ1-1; tentatively, D is TRBD1 (5 bases). The CDR3 extends over 14 amino acids. Germline loops: CDR1 SGHTA, CDR2 FQGNSA. With 5 bases removed from V and 4 bases from J, the gap between germline ends came to 14 bases. The CDR3 region has the DNA TGTGCCAGCAGCCCCCCCGGGGGGGGCACTGAAGCTTTCTTT. It specifies CASSPPGGGTEAFF.

The chain joins TRBV28 to TRBJ2-7, with TRBD2 identical over 10 bases. Germline CDR1 MDHEN, CDR2 SYDVKM. CDR3 length: 15 residues. The J segment lost 2 bases and the V segment lost 2 bases, leaving 3 bases of the junction unmatched. The CDR3 nucleotides are TGTGCCAGCAGTTTACGGACTAGCGGCACCTACGAGCAGTACTTC. Protein sequence: CASSLRTSGTYEQYF.

This clonotype has a handful of counts. This chain connects TRBV11-2 to TRBJ1-1; D is undetermined. The CDR3 has 12 amino acids. Trimming pared 4 bases from V and 10 bases from J, leaving 13 bases between. Germline V gene lookup returns CDR1 SGHAT and CDR2 FQNNGV. The CDR3 region has the DNA TGTGCCAGCAGCTCTGATGACATCGGAGCTTTCTTT. Translation: CASSSDDIGAFF.

This clonotype was picked up a small number of times. The chain employs TRBV20-1 and TRBJ2-1; either TRBD1 or TRBD2 may fit D (5 bases each). The CDR3 runs to 13 residues. The germline CDR1 and CDR2 sequences are DFQATT and SNEGSKA (reference sequence). V was pared by 1 base and J by 12 bases, with 16 bases between. CDR3 nucleotides: TGCAGTGCTAGAGCCACCGGGGCCAGGGTGCAGTTCTTC. Translating gives CSARATGARVQFF.

This clonotype was picked up a small number of times. The rearrangement joins TRBV6-1 to TRBJ1-1; D may be TRBD1 (6 bases). The germline V gene has CDR1 MNHNS and CDR2 SASEGT. The CDR3 is 14 residues long. Trimming cost V 7 bases and J 4 bases, with 16 bases left between them. CDR3: CASTTSWGLTEAFF. For the CDR3, the DNA is TGTGCCAGCACCACCTCGTGGGGGCTCACTGAAGCTTTCTTT.

This chain joins TRBV3-1 and TRBJ1-2; unclear D gene. The CDR3 totals 14 residues. The germline V gene encodes CDR1 LGHDT and CDR2 YNNKEL (reference sequence). With 2 bases removed from V and 8 bases from J, the gap between germline ends came to 15 bases. CDR3 in DNA: TGTGCCAGCAGCCAAAACAGTGCCGCCGGAGGCTACACCTTC. It codes for CASSQNSAAGGYTF.

Only a few counts were recorded for this clonotype. V is TRBV20-1 and J is TRBJ1-5, with TRBD1 matching 9 bases. The CDR3 sequence is 19 residues long. Trimming cost V 2 bases and J 2 bases; bases outside gene matches: 16. Per the germline V gene, CDR1 is DFQATT and CDR2 is SNEGSKA (reference sequence). CDR3 residues: CSARRGQGLVMGGNQPQHF. CDR3 nucleotide sequence: TGCAGTGCTAGACGGGGACAGGGATTGGTAATGGGCGGCAATCAGCCCCAGCATTTT.

The chain combines TRBV6-1 with TRBJ2-7; TRBD2 matches 12 bases. This CDR3 has 17 residues. The trim removed 5 bases at V and 2 bases at J, leaving 10 bases unmatched. Germline V CDR1 and CDR2: MNHNS, SASEGT. The CDR3 protein is CASSRGLAGTPPYEQYF. CDR3 DNA: TGTGCCAGCAGTAGAGGACTAGCGGGGACCCCACCCTACGAGCAGTACTTC.

J is TRBJ2-3 and V is TRBV21-1. TRBV21-1 constitutes a pseudogene. The CDR3 consists of 15 residues. CDR3 coding DNA: TGTGCCAGCAGCAAAGGCGAGACGGAGACAGATACGCAGTATTTT. The encoded protein is CASSKGETETDTQYF.

The V and J genes are TRBV2 and TRBJ2-3; D is tentatively TRBD1 or TRBD2 (5 bases each). V shed 4 bases and J shed 6 bases, with 14 bases lying between them. Germline CDR1 reads SNHLY; CDR2 reads FYNNEI. The CDR3 is 14 amino acids. The CDR3 DNA reads as TGTGCCAGCAGTGTGGGACGGCCCCCGGATACGCAGTATTTT. Translation gives CASSVGRPPDTQYF.

V and J are TRBV6-1 and TRBJ1-2; 8 bases are shared with TRBD1. This CDR3 region has 15 residues. Losses at the gene ends were 7 bases for V and 4 bases for J; bases not matched to a gene: 11. Germline CDR1 MNHNS, CDR2 SASEGT. The chain's CDR3 is CASTSSGTGSYGYTF. The CDR3 coding sequence is TGTGCCAGCACCTCCTCCGGGACAGGCTCCTATGGCTACACCTTC.

This clonotype was seen more than once but under ten times. The rearrangement joins TRBV28 to TRBJ1-2; tentatively, D is TRBD1 (6 bases). Germline CDR1 is MDHEN and CDR2 is SYDVKM. The CDR3 covers 12 residues. V was cut by 6 bases and J by 5 bases, with 10 bases left in between. The CDR3 reads CASRGTSYGYTF. CDR3 DNA: TGTGCCAGCAGGGGGACATCTTATGGCTACACCTTC.